This T cell receptor (beta chain) emerged from a study of cytomegalovirus exposure and HLA in healthy donors. Study context: One earlier analysis, a look at roughly 180 million T cells, found fewer than 140 million unique TCR beta sequences. Study results and caveats: Some TCR beta chains (around 160 of them) were listed as cytomegalovirus-associated. Rare TCR sequences dominated, though some public TCRs recurred in many donors.

Use of 60 Vbeta and 13 Jbeta primers characterized the PCR. Here immunoSEQ multiplex PCR was the method, and the copy in TCRdb shows in-frame clones only, minus some. The sample lists about 140,000 clones, about 61% seen once, with 1.8% in the top ten. This CDR3 region has 13 residues. Per the germline V gene, CDR1 is SGHRS and CDR2 is YFSETQ. V shed 2 bases and J shed 1 base, with 6 bases lying between them. A word on this clone: Its specificity is not known. This sample also contains other DNA sequences that code for the same CDR3.

Regarding donors, all were healthy bone marrow donors. Material: PBMCs. The chain uses TRBV5-1 and TRBJ1-1, with unresolved D. The receptor comes from a male donor in good health and CMV-seronegative. The CDR3, as DNA: TGCGCCAGCAGCTTTGCAGGGAACACTGAAGCTTTCTTT. Protein: CASSFAGNTEAFF.